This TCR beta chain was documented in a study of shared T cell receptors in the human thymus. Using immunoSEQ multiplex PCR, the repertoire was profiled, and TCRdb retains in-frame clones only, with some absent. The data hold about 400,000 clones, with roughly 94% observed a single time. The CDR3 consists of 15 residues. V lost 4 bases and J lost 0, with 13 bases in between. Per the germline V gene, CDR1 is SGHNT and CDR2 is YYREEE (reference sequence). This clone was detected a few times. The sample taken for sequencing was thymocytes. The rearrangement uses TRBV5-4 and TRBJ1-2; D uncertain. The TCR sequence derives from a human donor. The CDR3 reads CASSPRPYSNYGYTF. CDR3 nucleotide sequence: TGTGCCAGCAGCCCCCGGCCCTATTCTAACTATGGCTACACCTTC.